This TCR beta chain stems from a study of high-grade serous ovarian cancer treatment subgroups. The study's findings and limits: TCR clonal relatedness correlated positively with neoantigen level. Only CDR3 was analyzed; CDR1 and CDR2 were not.

CDR3 size: 16 residues. The germline V gene encodes CDR1 SGHNT and CDR2 YYREEE (reference sequence). V was shortened by 3 bases and J by 1 base, with 15 bases between the two germline ends. This clone was found a few times. Its antigen remains unknown. Here immunoSEQ multiplex PCR was the method, and the copy in TCRdb shows in-frame clones only, minus some. The repertoire has over 14,000 clones, 70% to 90% of them found once; the top ten carry about 6.3%. Tumor samples were taken before definitive surgery or chemotherapy. Material: tumor tissue. The receptor was derived from a human donor with high-grade serous ovarian cancer. The genes are TRBV5-4 and TRBJ2-3; D is unclear. The chain's CDR3 is CASSSALNPGTDTQYF. The CDR3 DNA reads TGTGCCAGCAGCTCCGCGCTAAACCCTGGCACAGATACGCAGTATTTT.